This T cell receptor beta chain is drawn from a study of cytomegalovirus exposure and HLA in healthy donors. Broader study findings: In an earlier analysis, about 90% or about 30%: the productive usage of most TCR beta V segments.

CDR1 is LGHNA, CDR2 YNFKEQ, per germline. Losses at the gene ends were 0 bases for V and 2 bases for J; bases not matched to a gene: 9. This CDR3 comprises 18 residues. Notes on this clone: Its antigen is undetermined.

Primers included in the PCR were 60 Vbeta and 13 Jbeta primers. The data were produced by immunoSEQ multiplex PCR, yet TCRdb's version contains in-frame clones alone and is incomplete. The profile covers approximately 160,000 clones, with approximately 81% appearing a single time and 0.77% taken by the ten largest. The clonotype comes from a woman under 30 in good health and CMV-seronegative. V gene TRBV4-2 combines with J gene TRBJ2-7, with 11 bases identical to TRBD2. Sample: PBMCs. The CDR3 DNA sequence: TGTGCCAGCAGCCAAGAAGGAGTAGCGGGAGGGTTGGCCTACGAGCAGTACTTC. Its protein is CASSQEGVAGGLAYEQYF.